This T cell receptor (beta chain) was sequenced for a study of CD8 T cells in Susac syndrome. V lost 5 bases to trimming and J lost 7 bases; unmatched junction nucleotides: 5. There are 15 residues in the CDR3. CDR1 is MNHEY and CDR2 is SVGAGI in the germline V gene. Random hexamers primed reverse transcription of 0.5 to 1 ug RNA. From the immunoSEQ multiplex PCR reads, TCRdb called clonotypes with MiXCR, one entry per CDR3 protein. The table has more than 200,000 distinct CDR3 sequences, around 95% seen once; the top ten hold approximately 0.072%. The rearrangement joins TRBV6-5 to TRBJ1-4; 12 positions agree with TRBD1. Material for sequencing was CD4+ T cells from PBMCs. This TCR came from a human donor with multiple sclerosis. CDR3 nucleotides: TGTGCCAGCAGTGCCCCGGGACAGGGGGCTGAAAAACTGTTTTTT. Translated: CASSAPGQGAEKLFF.